A single sample is the source of the 9 T cell receptor beta chains below, sequenced in a study of blood T cell repertoires in COVID-19. Only in-frame clones appear in the TCRdb table, and some are missing; sequencing was by immunoSEQ multiplex PCR. The data contain some 64,000 clones, 70% to 90% of them singletons. Sequencing was done on a sample of peripheral blood. The receptors originated from a man between 65 and 80 years old with acute or convalescent COVID-19.

V gene TRBV4-3 combines with J gene TRBJ2-2; D gene ambiguous. Germline values: CDR1 LGHNA, CDR2 YSLEER. The CDR3 is made up of 16 amino acids. Trimming shortened V by 5 bases and J by 6 bases, and 19 bases separated the two germline ends. The CDR3 sequence is CASSFRSPATSGELFF. The CDR3 nucleotides are TGCGCCAGCAGCTTCCGGAGTCCCGCTACCTCCGGGGAGCTGTTTTTT.

The J gene is TRBJ2-1, the V gene TRBV15; D unresolved. The CDR3 extends over 17 amino acids. V was pared by 0 bases and J by 3 bases, with 15 bases between. Looked up from germline, CDR1 is LNHNV and CDR2 is YYDKDF (reference sequence). CDR3 sequence: CATSRDKRGRNYNEQFF. CDR3 coding DNA: TGTGCCACCAGCAGAGATAAGCGAGGCAGAAACTACAATGAGCAGTTCTTC.

The chain is built from TRBV3-1 (or the pseudogene TRBV3-2) and TRBJ1-6, with D tentatively TRBD1 (6 bases). The CDR3 is made up of 15 amino acids. Trimming left V 7 bases short and J 6 bases short, with 16 bases between. Germline V CDR1 and CDR2: LGHDT, YNNKEL (reference sequence). DNA for the CDR3: TGTGCCAGCACCCCCAGGGGTAGTACTAATTCACCCCTCCACTTT. Protein sequence: CASTPRGSTNSPLHF.

The chain employs TRBV3-1 (or the pseudogene TRBV3-2) and TRBJ1-6, with D maybe TRBD1 (5 bases). Trimming removed 4 bases at V and 6 bases at J, with 16 bases between. This CDR3 is 16 amino acids long. Germline values: CDR1 LGHDT, CDR2 YNNKEL (reference sequence). The CDR3 DNA reads as TGTGCCAGCAGCCCAGACGGTGGGGCGCGTAATTCACCCCTCCACTTT. Translated, it gives CASSPDGGARNSPLHF.

The rearrangement links TRBV18 to TRBJ2-2; no firm D call. The length of the CDR3 is 14 residues. The germline V gene has CDR1 KGHSH and CDR2 LQKENI. With 3 bases removed from V and 4 bases from J, the gap between germline ends came to 9 bases. CDR3 nucleotides: TGTGCCAGCTCACCTTTTGAACTCACCGGGGAGCTGTTTTTT. Amino acid sequence: CASSPFELTGELFF.

V gene TRBV4-1 combines with J gene TRBJ2-7, with 7 bases lining up with TRBD2. Germline V gene lookup returns CDR1 MGHRA and CDR2 YSYEKL. The V and J ends lost 1 base and 2 bases, in that order; junction bases with no gene match: 14. The CDR3 consists of 18 residues. CDR3 in DNA: TGCGCCAGCAGCCAAGGGGTGACTGGGTCGGGGGGTACCTACGAGCAGTACTTC. Residues: CASSQGVTGSGGTYEQYF.

The chain carries TRBV20-1 and TRBJ1-1, with unresolved D. There are 13 residues in the CDR3. In germline, CDR1 is DFQATT, CDR2 SNEGSKA (reference sequence). Trimming shortened V by 3 bases and J by 10 bases, and 18 bases separated the two germline ends. Here the CDR3 DNA reads TGCAGTGCTAGTCCCACGCAACCCGGCGGAGCTTTCTTT. This sequence encodes CSASPTQPGGAFF.

The chain couples TRBV2 to TRBJ1-2; D gene ambiguous. This CDR3 has 12 residues. V was shortened by 2 bases and J by 6 bases, with 7 bases between the two germline ends. Germline V CDR1 and CDR2: SNHLY, FYNNEI. The CDR3, as DNA: TGTGCCAGCAGTGAAAGGCAGGATGGCTACACCTTC. This encodes CASSERQDGYTF. The whole variable domain, filled in from reference TRBV2 and TRBJ1-2, reads EPEVTQTPSHQVTQMGQEVILRCVPISNHLYFYWYRQILGQKVEFLVSFYNNEISEKSEIFDDQFSVERPDGSNFTLKIRSTKLEDSAMYFCASSERQDGYTFGSGTRLTVV.

The genes are TRBV7-3 and TRBJ2-7; TRBD2 matches 9 bases. The CDR3 sequence is 14 residues long. The V segment lost 2 bases and the J segment 6 bases; nucleotides outside the gene matches: 5. Germline loops: CDR1 SGHTA, CDR2 FQGTGA. Here the CDR3 DNA reads TGTGCCAGCAGCTTAGGGACTAGCCCCTCCGAGCAGTACTTC. This codes for CASSLGTSPSEQYF.